What follows is one T cell receptor (beta chain) and its context. Its specific antigen is unknown. No quality values exist for individual bases; no much larger clone is one base distant. Taken from the germline V gene, the CDR1 and CDR2 loops are MNHNS and SASEGT. Measured from the cysteine to the phenylalanine, the CDR3 is 14 residues long. CDR3 DNA is the only sequence kept; it has 42 bases, read in frame from the first base. Relative to germline, V is missing 4 bases and J is missing 7 bases, with 4 bases of the junction outside any gene match. The trial excluded patients who had a history of autoimmune disease or were on systemic immunosuppression. Peripheral blood for TCR sequencing was collected from all dose cohorts at baseline, on cycle 4 day 1, and on cycle 7 day 1. The samples were drawn from a first-in-human, open-label, multicenter phase I dose-escalation trial of ivuxolimab. Adults with locally advanced or metastatic melanoma, renal cell carcinoma, hepatocellular carcinoma or head and neck squamous cell carcinoma were enrolled in the trial. CD4+ and CD8+ T cells were sorted separately from peripheral blood before TCR sequencing.

The sample comes from a study of OX40 agonist ivuxolimab in advanced cancers. For the study in its entirety: Ivuxolimab was an agonistic, fully human IgG2 monoclonal antibody directed against OX40 (CD134), a costimulatory receptor. A male proportion of roughly 80% and a mean age of 60 years, ranging from 23 to 79, were recorded for the dose-escalation cohort. Partial responses were achieved by three dose-escalation patients, of whom one had hepatocellular carcinoma and two had cutaneous melanoma. Prior anti-PD-1, anti-PD-L1 or anti-CTLA-4 therapy was permitted, and checkpoint inhibitors had been received by approximately 39% of dose-escalation patients. The paper reports the monotherapy dose-escalation portion (N of about 47 patients) of the phase I ivuxolimab trial. Of the 50 to 55 patients in dose escalation, around 19 had hepatocellular carcinoma, some 15 had melanoma, 9 had renal cell carcinoma and 9 had head and neck cancer. Peripheral TCRbeta sequencing aimed to test whether ivuxolimab altered TCR sequence diversity and caused clonal T-cell expansion. Intravenous ivuxolimab was administered to patients every 2 weeks at six dose levels: 0.01, 0.1, 0.3, 1.5, 3 and 10 mg/kg.

Overall results and qualifications from the work: Low levels of normalized T-cell clonal expansion were also seen in some patients who did not respond. After ivuxolimab, more expanded clones were found on average in CD8+ T cells than in CD4+ T cells. In the 0.1-3.0 mg/kg groups, partial responders were among the patients with the lowest normalized peripheral clonal expansion, particularly in CD8+ T cells. At doses of 0.1 to 3.0 mg/kg, clonal expansion of both CD4+ and CD8+ blood T cells was observed from baseline to week 6. Which antigens the clonally expanded peripheral T cells were specific for was not determined.

For sequencing of the TCRbeta CDR3 region, genomic DNA was extracted from the sorted cells. The immunoSEQ Assay was used for sequencing of TCRbeta CDR3 regions. Held by TCRdb, this immuneACCESS table contains in-frame sequences only and omits some clones. Under half of the omission traces to an unresolved V gene where checked; the cause of the rest is unknown. For this sample there are roughly 57,000 clones; about 90% appear just once. Around 15% of the sample is held by the ten biggest clonotypes. The V and J genes are TRBV6-1 and TRBJ1-4; TRBD1 matches 9 bases in the middle. The sequences come from CD4+ or CD8+ T cells sorted from blood, collected in a trial of the OX40 agonist ivuxolimab. The TCR comes from an adult with an advanced solid tumor such as melanoma, head and neck, liver or kidney cancer. Here is the DNA: TGTGCCAGCAGTGGTGGGACAGGGCCTGAAAAACTGTTTTTT. The translation is CASSGGTGPEKLFF.